The entry that follows covers one T cell receptor (beta chain) sequence. Its target antigen remains unknown. No qualities accompany the bases; no much larger clone lies one base away. The meaning of the sample's time point label: cells obtained before transplantation from donor or recipient. CD3+CD4+ and CD3+CD8+ populations were FACS-sorted from unstimulated pre-transplant donor and recipient cells taken from spleen or lymph nodes. The record originates from a study of graft-versus-host responses after intestinal transplantation (dated by TCRdb to about 2021). Background on the whole study: The transplants that recipients received were multivisceral, liver-intestinal, or isolated intestinal. All recipients received anti-thymocyte globulin induction followed by maintenance tacrolimus and steroids for 3 to 4 years. Graft-versus-host and host-versus-graft alloreactive T cell clones were tracked in the graft, circulation and bone marrow after intestinal transplantation using bulk TCR-beta CDR3 sequencing. Alloreactive clones were identified by sequencing pre-transplant mixed lymphocyte reaction products and comparing these products with unstimulated pre-transplant donor and recipient T cells. The cohort enrolled under 25 intestinal transplant recipients including one retransplant, and a few patients lacking pretransplant specimens were excluded. Donor T cell macrochimerism was defined as a peak of at least 4% donor T cells among recipient peripheral blood mononuclear cells. Rather than going through the commercial service, samples from a few later patients were sequenced in-house on an Illumina MiSeq and processed with MiXCR.

Overall results and qualifications from the work: The relatively low number and heterogeneity of intestinal transplant patients limited the conclusions. Patients with donor T cell macrochimerism had high GvH to HvG T cell clonal ratios in their allografts. Peak levels of circulating GvH clones were associated with declines in HvG clones early after transplant. GvH clones were found in recipient bone marrow, and some of the GvH clones appeared earlier in ileal mucosa or blood, which is consistent with an intestinal mucosal origin.

Libraries were constructed by the immunoSEQ multiplex PCR assay. In most patients, genomic DNA was isolated using the Qiagen DNeasy Blood and Tissue Kit and sent frozen to Adaptive Biotechnologies for TCR sequencing. Adaptive Biotechnologies carried out high-throughput TCR-beta CDR3 sequencing of genomic DNA for most patients. The authors' analysis ran thus. TCR sequencing data were retrieved from Adaptive's ImmunoSEQ software for 15 to 20 patients, whereas a few other patients were processed with MiXCR and VDJtools. To correct CD4 versus CD8 sorting errors, any sequence found in both subsets at a frequency ratio below 5:1 was removed. CDR3 nucleotide sequences shared between donor and recipient were removed because their origin could not be assigned. To count as alloreactive, a clone needed at least 2-fold expansion over unstimulated cells and a minimum CFSE-low frequency of 0.002% (template counts) or 0.001% (read counts). A clone was considered mappable if detected in the sequenced pre-transplant spleen, lymph node, or MLR CFSE-low populations of the donor or recipient. Cumulative frequency of alloreactive clones was calculated as a percentage of all sequences weighted by copy number. Here the immuneACCESS table is served through TCRdb, limited to in-frame sequences with V and J called. Missing clones are a known gap in these copies; in checked studies unresolved V genes cover under half, and the rest lacks a known reason. V and J calls and clone size follow that table, whereas D and trimming were derived from the DNA. Present in this sample are 90,000 to 120,000 clones, roughly 87% of which were seen just once. The ten biggest clones cover less than 0.85% of the sample.

Ends trimmed: V by 5 bases, J by 1 base; bases unmatched to a gene: 3. According to the germline V gene, CDR1 reads KGHSH and CDR2 reads LQKENI. The CDR3 holds 15 amino acids from the cysteine to the phenylalanine. Just CDR3 DNA is preserved here, 45 bases in frame from base 1. This TCR was sampled from a human donor who was the organ donor for an intestinal transplant. The chain was built from TRBV18 and TRBJ1-1, with 11 central nucleotides matching TRBD1. The specimen comprised unstimulated CD4+ T cells sorted from spleen or lymph node cells, sampled before transplant. The CDR3 protein sequence reads: CASSGQGAGNTEAFF. In nucleotide form, the sequence is TGTGCCAGCTCAGGACAGGGGGCCGGGAACACTGAAGCTTTCTTT.